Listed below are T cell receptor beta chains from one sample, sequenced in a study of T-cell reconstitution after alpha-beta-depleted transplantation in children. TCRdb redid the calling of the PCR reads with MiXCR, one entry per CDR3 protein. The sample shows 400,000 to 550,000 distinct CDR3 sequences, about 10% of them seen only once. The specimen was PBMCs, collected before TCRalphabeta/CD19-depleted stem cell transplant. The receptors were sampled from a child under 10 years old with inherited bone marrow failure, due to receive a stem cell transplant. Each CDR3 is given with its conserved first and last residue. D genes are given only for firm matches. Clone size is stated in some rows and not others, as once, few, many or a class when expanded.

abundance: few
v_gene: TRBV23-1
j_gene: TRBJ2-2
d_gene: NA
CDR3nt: TGCGCCAGCAACAAACGCCCTCAGGAGGGCACCGGGGAGCTGTTTTTT
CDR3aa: CASNKRPQEGTGELFF

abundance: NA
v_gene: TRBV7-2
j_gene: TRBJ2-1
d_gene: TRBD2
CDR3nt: TGTGCCAGCAACCTGGGACTAGCGGGAGTATATGAGCAGTTCTTC
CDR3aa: CASNLGLAGVYEQFF

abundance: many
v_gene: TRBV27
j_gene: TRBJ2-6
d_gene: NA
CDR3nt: TGTGCCAGCACTTTTCGGGCCGGAAGCTCTGGGGCCAACGTCCTGACTTTC
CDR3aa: CASTFRAGSSGANVLTF

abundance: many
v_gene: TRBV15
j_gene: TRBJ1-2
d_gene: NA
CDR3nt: TGTGCCACCAGCAGAGATCAAGGGGATGGCTACACCTTC
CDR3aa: CATSRDQGDGYTF

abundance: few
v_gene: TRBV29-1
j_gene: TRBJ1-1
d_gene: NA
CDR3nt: TGCAGCGTTACTAATGAGGGGGGGACTGAAGCTTTCTTT
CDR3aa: CSVTNEGGTEAFF

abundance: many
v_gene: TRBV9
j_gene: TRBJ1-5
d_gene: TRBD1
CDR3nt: TGTGCCAGCAGCGCAAGGGGGCTTGATCAGCCCCAGCATTTT
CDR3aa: CASSARGLDQPQHF

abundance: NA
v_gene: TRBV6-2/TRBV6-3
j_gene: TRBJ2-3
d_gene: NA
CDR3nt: TGTGCCAGCAGTCAGTTAAGGACAGCGCAGTATTTT
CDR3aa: CASSQLRTAQYF

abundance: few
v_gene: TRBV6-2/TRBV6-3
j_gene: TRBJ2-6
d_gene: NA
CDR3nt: TGTGCCAGCAGTTACTCGTACCGGGCGCAGCGTGGGGCCAACGTCCTGACTTTC
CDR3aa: CASSYSYRAQRGANVLTF

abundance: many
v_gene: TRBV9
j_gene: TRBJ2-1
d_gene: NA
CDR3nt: TGTGCCAGCAGCCTTACGGGACTGAAGAACAATGAGCAGTTCTTC
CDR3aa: CASSLTGLKNNEQFF

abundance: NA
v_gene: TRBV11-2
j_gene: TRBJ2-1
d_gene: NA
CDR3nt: TGTGACAGCAGCTTAGAACTATTTAGAGACAATGAGCAGTTCTTC
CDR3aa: CDSSLELFRDNEQFF

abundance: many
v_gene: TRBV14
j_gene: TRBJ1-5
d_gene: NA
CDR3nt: TGTGCCAGCAGCCAAGAAGGGCAGCCCCAGCATTTT
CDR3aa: CASSQEGQPQHF

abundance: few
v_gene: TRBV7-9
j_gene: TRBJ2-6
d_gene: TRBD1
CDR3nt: TGTGCCAGCAGCGTCGATGCCCCCACCGGGACAGGGCCCAACGTCCTGACTTTC
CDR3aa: CASSVDAPTGTGPNVLTF

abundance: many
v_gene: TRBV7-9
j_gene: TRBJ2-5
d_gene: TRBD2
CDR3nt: TGTGCCAGCAGCTTACGAGTTCGAACTAGCGGGAGCAGGGAGACCCAGTACTTC
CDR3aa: CASSLRVRTSGSRETQYF

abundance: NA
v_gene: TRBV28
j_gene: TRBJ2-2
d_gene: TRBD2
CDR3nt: TGTGCCAGCAGTTTTTCGAGCGGGATGGTGGCCGGGGAGCTGTTTTTT
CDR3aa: CASSFSSGMVAGELFF

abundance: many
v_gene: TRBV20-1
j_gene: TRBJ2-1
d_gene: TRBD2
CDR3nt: TGCAGTGCTAGTTCTAGCGGGAGGCGCCTCAACTACAATGAGCAGTTCTTC
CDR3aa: CSASSSGRRLNYNEQFF

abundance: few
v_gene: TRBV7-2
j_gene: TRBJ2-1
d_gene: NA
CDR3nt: TGTGCCAGCAGCTTATATCCCGGCAGGCTCGACAATGAGCAGTTCTTC
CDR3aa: CASSLYPGRLDNEQFF

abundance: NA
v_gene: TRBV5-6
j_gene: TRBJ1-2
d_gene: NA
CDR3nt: TGTGCCAGCAGCCGGGGTGGGATCTATGGCTACACCTTC
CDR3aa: CASSRGGIYGYTF

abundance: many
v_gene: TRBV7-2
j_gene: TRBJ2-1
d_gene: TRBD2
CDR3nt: TGTGCCAGCAGCTCCCGACAAGCGGGAGTAATGATTAATGAGCAGTTCTTC
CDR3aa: CASSSRQAGVMINEQFF

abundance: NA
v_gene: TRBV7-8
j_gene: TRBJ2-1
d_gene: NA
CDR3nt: TGTGCCAGCAGCTTCCGTACCGGGCCGTACAATGAGCAGTTCTTC
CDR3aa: CASSFRTGPYNEQFF

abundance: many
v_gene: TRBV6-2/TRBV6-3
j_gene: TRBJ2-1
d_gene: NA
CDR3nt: TGTGCCAGCAGTCAATATACAGGGTGGGGGGACAATGAGCAGTTCTTC
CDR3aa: CASSQYTGWGDNEQFF

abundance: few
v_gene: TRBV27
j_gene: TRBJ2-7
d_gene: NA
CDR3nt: TGTGCCAGCAGAACCGGTGGGGTAACCGAGCAGTACTTC
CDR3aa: CASRTGGVTEQYF

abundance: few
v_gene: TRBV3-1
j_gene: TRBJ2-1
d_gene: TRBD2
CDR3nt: TGTGCCAGCAGCGGCCCCGGGACTAGCGGGAGAGGCGGGTCCTACAATGAGCAGTTCTTC
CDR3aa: CASSGPGTSGRGGSYNEQFF

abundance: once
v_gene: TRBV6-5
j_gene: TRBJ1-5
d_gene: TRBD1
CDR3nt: TGTGCCAGCAGTCAACAGGGGGGACAGCCCCAGCATTTT
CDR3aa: CASSQQGGQPQHF

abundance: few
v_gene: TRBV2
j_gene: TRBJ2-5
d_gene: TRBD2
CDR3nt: TGTGCCAGCTGTAGCCTCACGGGGGGGTATGAGACCCAGTACTTC
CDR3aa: CASCSLTGGYETQYF

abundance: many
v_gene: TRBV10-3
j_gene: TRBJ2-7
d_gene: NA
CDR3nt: TGTGCCATCAGTGAGACGATCCTAGGTTTGACAGGCGGGGTCTACGAGCAGTACTTC
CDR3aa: CAISETILGLTGGVYEQYF

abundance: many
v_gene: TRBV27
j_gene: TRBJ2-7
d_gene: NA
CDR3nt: TGTGCCAGCAGACCGGGACAAACCTACGAGCAGTACTTC
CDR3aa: CASRPGQTYEQYF

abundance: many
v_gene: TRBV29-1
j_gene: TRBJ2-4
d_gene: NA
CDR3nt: TGCAGCGTTGTGGACAGTGAAGCCAAAAACATTCAGTACTTC
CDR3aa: CSVVDSEAKNIQYF

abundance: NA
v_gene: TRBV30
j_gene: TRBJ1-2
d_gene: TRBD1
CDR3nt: TGTGCCGGGGACAGGGAGTGGGCTTATGGCTACACCTTC
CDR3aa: CAGDREWAYGYTF

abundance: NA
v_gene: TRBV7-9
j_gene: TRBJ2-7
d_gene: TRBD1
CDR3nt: TGTGCCAGCAGCCCCTGGGACAGGGGTGCCCACGAGCAGTACTTC
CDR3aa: CASSPWDRGAHEQYF

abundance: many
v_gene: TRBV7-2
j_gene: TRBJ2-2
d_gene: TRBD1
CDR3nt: TGTGCCAGCAGACAGATCACGACAGGGGCAGGGGAGCTGTTTTTT
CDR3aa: CASRQITTGAGELFF

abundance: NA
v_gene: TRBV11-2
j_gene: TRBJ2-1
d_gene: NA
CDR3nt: TGTGCCAGCAGCTTAACCTCCGGAACTCATGAGCAGTTCTTC
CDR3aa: CASSLTSGTHEQFF

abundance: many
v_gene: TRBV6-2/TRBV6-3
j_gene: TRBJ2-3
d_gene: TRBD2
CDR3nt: TGTGCCAGCAGTTACGGGCGGGAGGGCCGAAGCACAGATACGCAGTATTTT
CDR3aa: CASSYGREGRSTDTQYF

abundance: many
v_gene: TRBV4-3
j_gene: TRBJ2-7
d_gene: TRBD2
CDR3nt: TGCGCCAGCAGCCCTAGACTAGCGGGAGGGAGCGAGCAGTACTTC
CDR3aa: CASSPRLAGGSEQYF

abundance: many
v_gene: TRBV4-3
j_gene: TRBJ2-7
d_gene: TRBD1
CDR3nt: TGCGCCAGCAGCCAAGCCCGGGACAGGGTCTACGAGCAGTACTTC
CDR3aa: CASSQARDRVYEQYF

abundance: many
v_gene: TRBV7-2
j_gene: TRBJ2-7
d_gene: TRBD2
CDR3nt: TGTGCCAGCAGCCGACTAGCGGGAGGGCTGTACGAGCAGTACTTC
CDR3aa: CASSRLAGGLYEQYF

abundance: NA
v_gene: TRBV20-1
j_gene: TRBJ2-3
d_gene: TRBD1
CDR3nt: TGCAGTGCTAGAGCCTTGACAGGGGGTTGGCCAGATACGCAGTATTTT
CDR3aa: CSARALTGGWPDTQYF

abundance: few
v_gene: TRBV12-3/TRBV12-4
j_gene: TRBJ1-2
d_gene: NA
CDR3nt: TGTGCCAGCAGTCCCAACGGAGGATTAAGCTATGGCTACACCTTC
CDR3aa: CASSPNGGLSYGYTF

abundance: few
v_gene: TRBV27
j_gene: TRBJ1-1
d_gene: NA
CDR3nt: TGTGCCAGCAGTTTCTCGGCACTTATGAACACTGAAGCTTTCTTT
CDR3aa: CASSFSALMNTEAFF

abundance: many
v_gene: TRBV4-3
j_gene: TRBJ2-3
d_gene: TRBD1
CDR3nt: TGCGCCAGCAGCCTTTTGACAGGGGTCGCAGATACGCAGTATTTT
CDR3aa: CASSLLTGVADTQYF

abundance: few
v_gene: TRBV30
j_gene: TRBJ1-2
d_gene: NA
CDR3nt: TGTGCCTGCAATACACCGGGGGAATTCTATGGCTACACCTTC
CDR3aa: CACNTPGEFYGYTF

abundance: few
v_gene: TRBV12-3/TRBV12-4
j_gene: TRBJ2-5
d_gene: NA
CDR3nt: TGTGCCAGCAGCCTACATATCCACCAAGAGACCCAGTACTTC
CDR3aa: CASSLHIHQETQYF

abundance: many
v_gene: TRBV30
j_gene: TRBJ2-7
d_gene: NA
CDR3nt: TGTGCCTGGAGCTCGGCCTACGAGCAGTACTTC
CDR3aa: CAWSSAYEQYF

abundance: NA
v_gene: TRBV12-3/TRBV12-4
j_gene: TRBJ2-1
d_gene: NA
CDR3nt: TGTGCCAGCAGTTCCTGGCGGCACAATGAGCAGTTCTTC
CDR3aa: CASSSWRHNEQFF

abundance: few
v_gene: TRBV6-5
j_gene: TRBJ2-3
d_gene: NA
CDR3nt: TGTGCCAGCAGTTACGGCGGTGTGGATACGCAGTATTTT
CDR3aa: CASSYGGVDTQYF

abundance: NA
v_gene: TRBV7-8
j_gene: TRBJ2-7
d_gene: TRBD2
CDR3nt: TGTGCCAGCAGCTCAGCTACTAGCGGCAGCTCCTACGAGCAGTACTTC
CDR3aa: CASSSATSGSSYEQYF

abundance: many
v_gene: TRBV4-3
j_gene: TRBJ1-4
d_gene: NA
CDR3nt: TGCGCCAGCAGCCAAGATGTCGCAGGCCTCTATAATGAAAAACTGTTTTTT
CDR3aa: CASSQDVAGLYNEKLFF

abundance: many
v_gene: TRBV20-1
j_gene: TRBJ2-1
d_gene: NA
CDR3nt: TGCAGTGCTAGTTACCCCCCGGGAGTACACAATGAGCAGTTCTTC
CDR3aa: CSASYPPGVHNEQFF

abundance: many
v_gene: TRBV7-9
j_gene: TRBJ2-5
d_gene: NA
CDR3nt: TGTGCCAGCAGCTTAGTAGCAGTCATCCAAGAGACCCAGTACTTC
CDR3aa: CASSLVAVIQETQYF

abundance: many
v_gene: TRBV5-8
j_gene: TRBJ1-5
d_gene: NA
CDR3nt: TGTGCCAGCAGCTTCGCCGTACGCAATCAGCCCCAGCATTTT
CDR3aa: CASSFAVRNQPQHF